One and the same sample provided the 25 T cell receptor beta chains below, sequenced in a study of T cells after somatic rescue of genetic block. Profiled with immunoSEQ multiplex PCR; TCRdb holds only in-frame clones, not every one. The repertoire holds roughly 67,000 clones, less than 95% seen once, with roughly 2.8% in the top ten. Specimen: peripheral blood mononuclear cells (PBMCs). The source of these receptors is a man in his forties.

The rearrangement uses TRBV6-1 and TRBJ1-1; D is unclear. Looked up from germline, CDR1 is MNHNS and CDR2 is SASEGT. The CDR3 totals 14 residues. V lost 7 bases to trimming and J lost 0 bases, with 12 bases between them. The CDR3 nucleotides read TGTGCCAGCATAGAAGGCCTGATGAACACTGAAGCTTTCTTT. This codes for CASIEGLMNTEAFF.

The genes are TRBV9 and TRBJ2-3, with D unclear. CDR3 length: 14 residues. CDR1 is SGDLS and CDR2 is YYNGEE in the germline V gene. V was pared by 2 bases and J by 2 bases, with 9 bases between. In DNA, the CDR3 is TGTGCCAGCAGCGTCGACCGATCCACAGATACGCAGTATTTT. It encodes CASSVDRSTDTQYF. Combining the CDR3 with reference TRBV9 and TRBJ2-3 gives the whole variable domain DSGVTQTPKHLITATGQRVTLRCSPRSGDLSVYWYQQSLDQGLQFLIQYYNGEERAKGNILERFSAQQFPDLHSELNLSSLELGDSALYFCASSVDRSTDTQYFGPGTRLTVL.

This clone was recorded only once. V gene TRBV2 combines with J gene TRBJ1-4, with 7 bases identical to TRBD1. Germline V CDR1 and CDR2: SNHLY, FYNNEI. Trimming cost V 6 bases and J 4 bases; bases outside gene matches: 8. The CDR3 is 15 residues long. In DNA, the CDR3 is TGTGCCAGCAGGCTTACCGGGACAGATAATGAAAAACTGTTTTTT. It specifies CASRLTGTDNEKLFF. Using reference TRBV2 and TRBJ1-4 for the parts outside the CDR3, the full variable domain is EPEVTQTPSHQVTQMGQEVILRCVPISNHLYFYWYRQILGQKVEFLVSFYNNEISEKSEIFDDQFSVERPDGSNFTLKIRSTKLEDSAMYFCASRLTGTDNEKLFFGSGTQLSVL.

This clone showed up just once. V is TRBV9 and J is TRBJ2-4, with 10 bases matching TRBD1. The CDR3 consists of 16 residues. The trim removed 3 bases at V and 3 bases at J, leaving 6 bases unmatched. Germline V gives CDR1 SGDLS, CDR2 YYNGEE. CDR3 loop: CASSADRGPDKNIQYF. CDR3 nucleotide sequence: TGTGCCAGCAGCGCCGACAGGGGGCCGGACAAAAACATTCAGTACTTC.

V gene TRBV19 combines with J gene TRBJ1-1; D is ambiguous. Trimming removed 5 bases at V and 6 bases at J, with 13 bases between. Looked up from germline, CDR1 is LNHDA and CDR2 is SQIVND (reference sequence). The CDR3 runs 13 residues. The DNA of the CDR3 is TGTGCCAGTAGTTGGGCGGTCTTTGCTGAAGCTTTCTTT. This gives the protein CASSWAVFAEAFF.

The rearrangement links TRBV5-1 to TRBJ2-7, with 8 nucleotides matching TRBD1. The CDR3 is 14 residues long. Losses at the gene ends were 2 bases for V and 0 bases for J; bases not matched to a gene: 1. The germline gives CDR1 SGHRS, CDR2 YFSETQ. CDR3 DNA: TGCGCCAGCAGCTTACAGGGGGACTCCTACGAGCAGTACTTC. Translated, it gives CASSLQGDSYEQYF.

The gene calls are TRBV15 and TRBJ1-5; no reliable D call. Germline assignment: CDR1 LNHNV and CDR2 YYDKDF (reference sequence). This CDR3 contains 15 residues. The V end was cut by 0 bases, the J end by 0 bases, with 6 bases between. The DNA of the CDR3 is TGTGCCACCAGCAGAGATCGCATTAGCAATCAGCCCCAGCATTTT. This codes for CATSRDRISNQPQHF.

The V gene is TRBV5-1, the J gene TRBJ2-2; D gene uncertain. The V and J ends lost 4 bases and 1 base respectively, with 11 bases between them. CDR3 length: 15 residues. CDR1 SGHRS and CDR2 YFSETQ come from the germline V gene. The DNA of the CDR3 is TGCGCCAGCAGCCGGAGCGAGCGGAACACCGGGGAGCTGTTTTTT. It is translated as CASSRSERNTGELFF. The full variable domain, in which reference TRBV5-1 and TRBJ2-2 provide the parts outside the CDR3, is KAGVTQTPRYLIKTRGQQVTLSCSPISGHRSVSWYQQTPGQGLQFLFEYFSETQRNKGNFPGRFSGRQFSNSRSEMNVSTLELGDSALYLCASSRSERNTGELFFGEGSRLTVL.

The rearrangement joins TRBV18 to TRBJ1-2, with D possibly matching TRBD1 (5 bases). The V and J ends lost 2 bases and 4 bases respectively, with 11 bases between them. CDR1 is KGHSH, CDR2 LQKENI, per germline. The CDR3 runs 14 residues. The CDR3 DNA reads TGTGCCAGCTCACCAGGGACTGGGAGCTATGGCTACACCTTC. It is translated as CASSPGTGSYGYTF.

This chain links TRBV6-5 with TRBJ2-1, with 14 bases aligning to TRBD2. Germline V lookup: CDR1 MNHEY, CDR2 SVGAGI. This CDR3 has 15 residues. After removal of 9 bases from V and 4 bases from J, the junction contained 5 bases not matched to a gene. The DNA of the CDR3 is TGTGCCAGTAGACTAGCGGGAGGGGTTTACAATGAGCAGTTCTTC. This sequence encodes CASRLAGGVYNEQFF.

The chain combines TRBV5-4 with TRBJ2-1; D might be TRBD2 (6 bases). Germline loops: CDR1 SGHNT, CDR2 YYREEE (reference sequence). The CDR3 sequence is 12 residues long. Trimming shortened V by 4 bases and J by 14 bases, and 16 bases separated the two germline ends. CDR3 coding DNA: TGTGCCAGCAGCCCGGAGTGGGGGGAGGAGTTCTTC. Its protein is CASSPEWGEEFF.

The genes are TRBV5-1 and TRBJ1-1; D call uncertain. CDR3 length: 12 amino acids. Deletions cut 0 bases from V and 5 bases from J, with 5 bases between. Looked up from germline, CDR1 is SGHRS and CDR2 is YFSETQ. CDR3 amino acids: CASSLVTTEAFF. The CDR3 DNA follows: TGCGCCAGCAGCTTGGTAACGACTGAAGCTTTCTTT. The full variable domain, completed using reference TRBV5-1 and TRBJ1-1, is KAGVTQTPRYLIKTRGQQVTLSCSPISGHRSVSWYQQTPGQGLQFLFEYFSETQRNKGNFPGRFSGRQFSNSRSEMNVSTLELGDSALYLCASSLVTTEAFFGQGTRLTVV.

The V gene is TRBV28, the J gene TRBJ2-3; 8 bases agree with TRBD1. The V gene end was trimmed by 3 bases and the J gene end by 6 bases; junction bases not matched to a gene: 17. Germline V gene data show CDR1 as MDHEN and CDR2 as SYDVKM. The CDR3 length is 18 residues. CDR3 amino acids: CASSFPALPYRGYDTQYF. In DNA, the CDR3 is TGTGCCAGCAGTTTCCCCGCCCTACCGTACAGGGGGTACGATACGCAGTATTTT.

The J gene is TRBJ2-3, the V gene TRBV6-5, with TRBD1 matching over 8 bases. The CDR3 is 15 residues long. Per germline, CDR1 MNHEY and CDR2 SVGAGI. The ends lost 7 bases at V and 2 bases at J; junction bases unmatched: 8. CDR3 sequence reads: CASNRGDRLTDTQYF. CDR3 sequence (DNA): TGTGCCAGCAATCGAGGGGACAGGCTCACAGATACGCAGTATTTT.

V and J are TRBV5-1 and TRBJ1-2; no clear D gene. V was cut by 2 bases and J by 3 bases, with 8 bases left in between. Germline V gives CDR1 SGHRS, CDR2 YFSETQ. This CDR3 has 13 amino acids. The CDR3 reads CASSFGVDYGYTF. The CDR3 DNA sequence: TGCGCCAGCAGCTTCGGGGTCGACTATGGCTACACCTTC. Filled out from reference TRBV5-1 and TRBJ1-2, the complete variable domain reads KAGVTQTPRYLIKTRGQQVTLSCSPISGHRSVSWYQQTPGQGLQFLFEYFSETQRNKGNFPGRFSGRQFSNSRSEMNVSTLELGDSALYLCASSFGVDYGYTFGSGTRLTVV.

This sequence joins TRBV2 and TRBJ2-1; 8 nucleotides agree with TRBD1. After removal of 7 bases from V and 6 bases from J, the junction contained 8 bases not matched to a gene. CDR3 length: 14 residues. Per germline, CDR1 SNHLY and CDR2 FYNNEI. In DNA form, the CDR3 reads TGTGCCAGCATTCGACAGGGGCCTTCCAATGAGCAGTTCTTC. Translated, it gives CASIRQGPSNEQFF.

This chain links TRBV5-1 with TRBJ1-4, with 9 bases that match TRBD1. Germline V gene lookup returns CDR1 SGHRS and CDR2 YFSETQ. J was trimmed by 6 bases and V by 5 bases; bases with no gene match: 8. This CDR3 has 15 amino acids. The CDR3 is CASSLTGGGDEKLFF. The CDR3 nucleotides read TGCGCCAGCAGTCTTACAGGGGGCGGGGATGAAAAACTGTTTTTT.

To note about this clone: This CDR3 is also generated by other DNA sequences in the sample. The gene calls are TRBV5-1 and TRBJ2-3; tentative D call: TRBD2 (6 bases). The V end was cut by 0 bases, the J end by 1 base, with 6 bases between. Per the germline V gene, CDR1 is SGHRS and CDR2 is YFSETQ. The CDR3 length is 14 residues. The CDR3 DNA follows: TGCGCCAGCAGCTTGGCTAGCGGCACAGATACGCAGTATTTT. Protein product: CASSLASGTDTQYF.

This clone has only one observation. The rearrangement uses TRBV10-3 and TRBJ2-3, with D perhaps TRBD2 (5 bases). Germline CDR1 reads ENHRY; CDR2 reads SYGVKD. V was pared by 0 bases and J by 4 bases, with 11 bases between. CDR3 size: 15 residues. CDR3 amino acids: CAISESLAFPDTQYF. Here the CDR3 DNA reads TGTGCCATCAGTGAGTCCCTAGCTTTTCCAGATACGCAGTATTTT.

This clone has only a few counts. The CDR3, as DNA: TGTGCCAGCAGCGTAGACCCTTGGGCAGCTAACTATGGCTACACCTTC. Protein product: CASSVDPWAANYGYTF. This rearrangement joins TRBV9 to TRBJ1-2; D is unresolved. The germline V gene encodes CDR1 SGDLS and CDR2 YYNGEE. The CDR3 loop spans 16 amino acids. Trimming stripped 0 bases from V and 0 bases from J, with 12 bases between.

The chain combines TRBV6-5 with TRBJ1-2; no definite D call. Germline V gives CDR1 MNHEY, CDR2 SVGAGI. V was pared by 2 bases and J by 8 bases, with 12 bases between. The CDR3 totals 13 residues. The CDR3 DNA is TGTGCCAGCAGTTACAGGGTAGGATACGGCTACACCTTC. Encoded protein: CASSYRVGYGYTF.

The chain links TRBV5-1 to TRBJ1-3; D is possibly TRBD1 (5 bases). Germline assignment: CDR1 SGHRS and CDR2 YFSETQ. CDR3 length: 14 amino acids. Trimming pared 4 bases from V and 7 bases from J, leaving 15 bases between. DNA for the CDR3: TGCGCCAGCAGCCATGGTCAAGGGGCTAACACCATATATTTT. It codes for CASSHGQGANTIYF.

This chain connects TRBV5-4 to TRBJ2-3, with TRBD2 matching 13 bases. Losses at the gene ends were 4 bases for V and 6 bases for J; bases not matched to a gene: 5. This CDR3 contains 15 residues. Germline values: CDR1 SGHNT, CDR2 YYREEE (reference sequence). This CDR3 reads CASSRTSGRGDTQYF. DNA for the CDR3: TGTGCCAGCAGCCGGACTAGCGGGAGAGGCGATACGCAGTATTTT.

The chain combines TRBV4-1 with TRBJ1-6; D is possibly TRBD1 (6 bases). Germline V lookup: CDR1 MGHRA, CDR2 YSYEKL. With 3 bases removed from V and 3 bases from J, the gap between germline ends came to 15 bases. This CDR3 spans 17 amino acids. Here the CDR3 reads CASSHRGGRDYNSPLHF. DNA for the CDR3: TGCGCCAGCAGCCACCGGGGGGGCAGGGACTATAATTCACCCCTCCACTTT.

This clone was seen just once. The chain employs TRBV27 and TRBJ1-5; TRBD1 might be the D (6 bases). CDR1 is MNHEY, CDR2 SMNVEV, per germline (reference sequence). Trimming removed 4 bases at V and 9 bases at J, with 13 bases between. The CDR3 sequence is 13 residues long. CDR3 bases: TGTGCCAGCAGTTCTCAGGGGCTTAGGCCCCAGCATTTT. Protein: CASSSQGLRPQHF.